The 21 T cell receptor beta chains listed next were all sequenced from one sample in a study of blood T cell repertoires in COVID-19. Measured with immunoSEQ multiplex PCR; TCRdb has only the in-frame clones, and not every one. The table lists 300,000 to 400,000 clones, roughly 85% of them singletons, with approximately 1.9% in the top ten. The specimen sequenced was PBMCs or T cells enriched from blood (not recorded which). Every receptor here comes from a woman aged 25 to 39 who had been exposed to COVID-19.

Remarks on this clone: Other DNA sequences in this specimen translate into the identical CDR3. This sequence joins TRBV19 and TRBJ1-1, with D tentatively TRBD1 (5 bases). This CDR3 spans 15 amino acids. Germline-derived CDR1 and CDR2 are LNHDA and SQIVND (reference sequence). The V end lost 2 bases, the J end lost 1 base, and 11 bases lay between the germline ends. Here the CDR3 reads CASSISPGQNTEAFF. In DNA form, the CDR3 reads TGTGCCAGTAGTATATCCCCAGGGCAGAACACTGAAGCTTTCTTT.

This clone has a single count. The V call is TRBV14, the J call TRBJ2-6, with D possibly being TRBD1 (5 bases). CDR3 size: 21 residues. The ends were cut back, 0 bases at V and 0 bases at J, with 21 bases in the middle. In germline, CDR1 is SGHDN, CDR2 FVKESK. The CDR3 is CASSQDIFRRAKGSGANVLTF. Written as DNA, the CDR3 is TGTGCCAGCAGCCAAGACATTTTCCGCAGGGCAAAAGGCTCTGGGGCCAACGTCCTGACTTTC.

The genes are TRBV7-2 and TRBJ2-3; the D is unclear. CDR1 SGHTA and CDR2 FQGNSA come from the germline V gene. V was pared by 6 bases and J by 0 bases, with 7 bases between. The CDR3 has 13 residues. The CDR3 sequence is CASSPTSTDTQYF. CDR3 DNA: TGTGCCAGCAGTCCCACTAGCACAGATACGCAGTATTTT.

The chain uses TRBV20-1 and TRBJ2-1, with a possible D match to TRBD2 (5 bases). CDR3 size: 10 residues. Germline loops: CDR1 DFQATT, CDR2 SNEGSKA (reference sequence). Trimming pared 3 bases from V and 12 bases from J, leaving 9 bases between. The CDR3 DNA follows: TGCAGTGCTAGCCGCCTAGCGCAGTTCTTC. Residues: CSASRLAQFF.

This clone is a singleton in its sample. The genes are TRBV5-4 and TRBJ1-1, with 8 bases matching TRBD1. The CDR3 totals 15 residues. J lost 2 bases, V lost 3 bases, and 6 bases had no gene match. The germline V gene has CDR1 SGHNT and CDR2 YYREEE (reference sequence). This CDR3 reads CASSSSRGRNTEAFF. CDR3 DNA sequence: TGTGCCAGCAGCTCCTCCAGGGGGCGAAACACTGAAGCTTTCTTT.

This chain links TRBV7-9 with TRBJ2-2, with D possibly TRBD2 on 6 matching bases. Germline assignment: CDR1 SEHNR and CDR2 FQNEAQ (reference sequence). Trimming removed 5 bases at V and 0 bases at J, with 13 bases between. This CDR3 region has 16 residues. CDR3 residues: CASSTAGFPNTGELFF. The CDR3 DNA reads TGTGCCAGCAGCACCGCGGGGTTCCCGAACACCGGGGAGCTGTTTTTT. Full variable domain (remainder filled in from reference TRBV7-9 and TRBJ2-2): DTGVSQNPRHKITKRGQNVTFRCDPISEHNRLYWYRQTLGQGPEFLTYFQNEAQLEKSRLLSDRFSAERPKGSFSTLEIQRTEQGDSAMYLCASSTAGFPNTGELFFGEGSRLTVL.

The chain uses TRBV7-9 and TRBJ2-4, with 11 nucleotides matching TRBD1. The CDR3 runs 18 residues. The ends lost 6 bases at V and 0 bases at J; junction bases unmatched: 10. CDR1 and CDR2 (germline): SEHNR, FQNEAQ (reference sequence). CDR3 residues: CASRQDRGRDLAKNIQYF. In DNA form, the CDR3 reads TGTGCCAGCAGACAGGACAGGGGGCGGGATTTAGCCAAAAACATTCAGTACTTC. Looking up the rest from reference TRBV7-9 and TRBJ2-4 gives the full variable domain: DTGVSQNPRHKITKRGQNVTFRCDPISEHNRLYWYRQTLGQGPEFLTYFQNEAQLEKSRLLSDRFSAERPKGSFSTLEIQRTEQGDSAMYLCASRQDRGRDLAKNIQYFGAGTRLSVL.

The chain uses TRBV7-2 and TRBJ2-7; D is uncertain. This CDR3 has 14 residues. Germline values: CDR1 SGHTA, CDR2 FQGNSA. Trimming took off 2 bases at V and 0 bases at J, with 8 bases between the two ends. As DNA, the CDR3 is TGTGCCAGCAGCTTACGGTACAGCTCCTACGAGCAGTACTTC. This codes for CASSLRYSSYEQYF.

The CDR3 loop is CAWSVLGLANYNEQFF. DNA for the CDR3: TGTGCCTGGAGTGTACTGGGACTAGCGAACTACAATGAGCAGTTCTTC. This rearrangement joins TRBV30 to TRBJ2-1; 10 positions agree with TRBD2. Trimming cost V 0 bases and J 3 bases; bases outside gene matches: 5. Looked up from germline, CDR1 is GTSNPN and CDR2 is SVGIG (reference sequence). The CDR3 has 16 amino acids. Full variable domain (missing parts from reference TRBV30 and TRBJ2-1): SQTIHQWPATLVQPVGSPLSLECTVEGTSNPNLYWYRQAAGRGLQLLFYSVGIGQISSEVPQNLSASRPQDRQFILSSKKLLLSDSGFYLCAWSVLGLANYNEQFFGPGTRLTVL.

The V gene is TRBV6-2 or TRBV6-3, the J gene TRBJ2-7; 10 positions match TRBD1. Trimming cost V 6 bases and J 3 bases; bases outside gene matches: 8. This CDR3 is built from 15 residues. The germline V gene encodes CDR1 MNHEY and CDR2 SVGEGT. The CDR3 bases are TGTGCCAGCAGCGTATGGACAGGGGGGCACTACGAGCAGTACTTC. This gives the protein CASSVWTGGHYEQYF.

V gene TRBV28 combines with J gene TRBJ1-2, with D possibly being TRBD1 (5 bases). The CDR3 runs 12 residues. The germline CDR1 and CDR2 sequences are MDHEN and SYDVKM. V lost 10 bases, J lost 7 bases, and 16 bases lay in between. The CDR3 loop reads CATAPGGRGYTF. As DNA, the CDR3 is TGTGCCACCGCTCCGGGGGGTCGTGGCTACACCTTC.

V and J are TRBV24-1 and TRBJ1-6; 11 nucleotides align to TRBD1. Unmatched junction bases numbered 5, after V lost 2 bases and J lost 6 bases. This CDR3 has 17 amino acids. CDR1 and CDR2 (germline): KGHDR, SFDVKD. CDR3 region: CATSDSGTGGGNSPLHF. The CDR3 bases are TGTGCCACCAGTGATTCCGGGACAGGGGGAGGTAATTCACCCCTCCACTTT.

This clone came up once. The chain uses TRBV5-1 and TRBJ1-6; TRBD1 aligns across 10 bases. This CDR3 contains 16 residues. V lost 4 bases to trimming and J lost 10 bases; unmatched junction nucleotides: 11. Germline loops: CDR1 SGHRS, CDR2 YFSETQ. CDR3 region: CASSAAGTGVLSPLHF. The DNA of the CDR3 is TGCGCCAGCAGCGCCGCGGGGACAGGGGTATTGTCACCCCTCCACTTT.

The CDR3 DNA is TGTGCCAGCTCGCCTCCCCAGGGGACCCTAACTAGGGATACGCAGTATTTT. Amino acids: CASSPPQGTLTRDTQYF. This chain links TRBV18 with TRBJ2-3, with D tentatively TRBD1 (6 bases). Germline V gene sequence: CDR1 KGHSH, CDR2 LQKENI. This CDR3 comprises 17 residues. The germline V and J ends were trimmed by 6 bases and 6 bases, with 25 bases remaining between them. The whole variable domain, filled in from reference TRBV18 and TRBJ2-3, reads NAGVMQNPRHLVRRRGQEARLRCSPMKGHSHVYWYRQLPEEGLKFMVYLQKENIIDESGMPKERFSAEFPKEGPSILRIQQVVRGDSAAYFCASSPPQGTLTRDTQYFGPGTRLTVL.

The table lists this clone with a few counts. J is TRBJ1-1 and V is TRBV30, with D uncertain. V dropped 0 bases and J dropped 7 bases, with 12 bases sitting between them. CDR1 is GTSNPN and CDR2 is SVGIG in the germline V gene (reference sequence). The CDR3 is 13 residues long. Written as DNA, the CDR3 is TGTGCCTGGAGTGTACTACCTGGTTATGAAGCTTTCTTT. This gives the protein CAWSVLPGYEAFF.

The chain couples TRBV9 to TRBJ2-5; TRBD2 might be the D (5 bases). The CDR3 covers 15 residues. Germline CDR1 is SGDLS and CDR2 is YYNGEE. Deletions cut 3 bases from V and 5 bases from J, with 17 bases between. This CDR3 reads CASSADERAVETQYF. The DNA of the CDR3 is TGTGCCAGCAGCGCCGACGAGAGGGCGGTGGAGACCCAGTACTTC.

This clone was recorded once. The V gene is TRBV5-1, the J gene TRBJ1-2; 8 bases align to TRBD1. V dropped 0 bases and J dropped 6; count of bases not matched to a gene: 10. The CDR3 spans 16 residues. Germline V gives CDR1 SGHRS, CDR2 YFSETQ. The CDR3 coding sequence is TGCGCCAGCAGCTTGGATCTAGGACAGGGCCGACATGGCTACACCTTC. This translates into CASSLDLGQGRHGYTF.

The genes are TRBV6-1 and TRBJ1-6; 9 bases fit TRBD1. Germline trimming cut 2 bases from V and 10 bases from J; bases unmatched to any gene: 6. Germline V CDR1 and CDR2: MNHNS, SASEGT. The CDR3 length is 15 residues. This CDR3 reads CASSERRQGGSPLHF. The CDR3 DNA reads TGTGCCAGCAGTGAAAGACGACAGGGGGGATCACCCCTCCACTTT.

V and J are TRBV12-3 or TRBV12-4 and TRBJ2-2, with D unresolved. The CDR3 is made up of 12 amino acids. Trimming cost V 5 bases and J 5 bases, with 6 bases left between them. The chain's CDR3 is CASSQLTGELFF. In DNA, the CDR3 is TGTGCCAGCAGTCAACTAACCGGGGAGCTGTTTTTT.

This chain uses TRBV19 with TRBJ1-1; possibly TRBD1 for D (6 bases). The CDR3 contains 14 residues. Germline V gene sequence: CDR1 LNHDA, CDR2 SQIVND (reference sequence). V gave up 7 bases and J gave up 4 bases, with 16 bases separating them. CDR3 in DNA: TGTGCCAGTATGCGTTGGGGGCGCTTCACTGAAGCTTTCTTT. Translation: CASMRWGRFTEAFF.

The chain employs TRBV5-4 and TRBJ1-2, with a possible D match to TRBD1 (5 bases). V was trimmed by 2 bases and J by 3 bases, leaving 8 bases between them. CDR3 length equals 13 residues. Germline V gives CDR1 SGHNT, CDR2 YYREEE (reference sequence). The CDR3 loop reads CASSLGDYYGYTF. As DNA, the CDR3 is TGTGCCAGCAGCTTAGGGGATTACTATGGCTACACCTTC.